What follows are 18 T cell receptor beta chains derived from one specimen sequenced in a study of monozygotic twins with inflammatory bowel disease. With the 5' RACE reads reprocessed, TCRdb shows one record per CDR3 protein and no DNA. This table lists around 140,000 distinct CDR3 sequences. Material: blood. The receptors come from a human donor with ulcerative colitis or Crohn's disease, or a healthy co-twin of an affected twin (not recorded which).

This chain connects TRBV3-1 to TRBJ2-5; TCRdb returns TRBD1, unconfirmable since there is no DNA. From germline, CDR1 is LGHDT and CDR2 YNNKEL (reference sequence). The CDR3 is 15 amino acids. The CDR3 sequence is CASSQDGQGRETQYF.

The chain couples TRBV5-4 to TRBJ2-7; TCRdb's D gene call, TRBD1, goes unchecked for lack of DNA. Germline CDR1 is SGHNT and CDR2 is YYREEE (reference sequence). CDR3 length: 16 amino acids. The CDR3 protein is CASSPSGTGGLYEQYF.

The chain is built from TRBV7-2 and TRBJ2-5; no DNA is available, so the TRBD2 call from TCRdb remains unchecked. Looked up from germline, CDR1 is SGHTA and CDR2 is FQGNSA. The CDR3 consists of 17 residues. CDR3 amino acids: CASSLSGLAGGAETQYF. Based on the CDR3 plus reference TRBV7-2 and TRBJ2-5, the full variable domain is GAGVSQSPSNKVTEKGKDVELRCDPISGHTALYWYRQSLGQGLEFLIYFQGNSAPDKSGLPSDRFSAERTGGSVSTLTIQRTQQEDSAVYLCASSLSGLAGGAETQYFGPGTRLLVL.

The chain couples TRBV27 to TRBJ2-7; TCRdb picks TRBD1, but there is no DNA to check that call. The CDR3 length is 17 residues. CDR1 is MNHEY, CDR2 SMNVEV, per germline (reference sequence). CDR3 residues: CASSSQTVQVNSYEQYF.

V is TRBV12-3 or TRBV12-4 and J is TRBJ1-5. The CDR3 has 14 residues. Here the CDR3 reads CASSLAGWEQPQHF.

V and J are TRBV7-2 and TRBJ1-5. Per the germline V gene, CDR1 is SGHTA and CDR2 is FQGNSA. The CDR3 runs 15 residues. The CDR3 spells CASSFGGFGNQPQHF.

This sequence joins TRBV20-1 and TRBJ2-1; TCRdb returns TRBD2, unconfirmable since there is no DNA. The CDR3 has 18 residues. Germline assignment: CDR1 DFQATT and CDR2 SNEGSKA (reference sequence). The CDR3 sequence: CSARPYGGGEGAYNEQFF.

V and J are TRBV20-1 and TRBJ2-1; TCRdb names TRBD1, which stays unverified in the absence of DNA. This CDR3 has 15 amino acids. Germline V gives CDR1 DFQATT, CDR2 SNEGSKA (reference sequence). CDR3 sequence: CSAREGQGPYNVQFF.

The chain combines TRBV19 with TRBJ1-2; checking the TCRdb D call of TRBD1 is not possible without DNA. This CDR3 is 13 amino acids long. From germline, CDR1 is LNHDA and CDR2 SQIVND (reference sequence). The CDR3 loop reads CASRPRGNYGYTF.

The V call is TRBV20-1, the J call TRBJ1-6; TCRdb's D call, TRBD1, is unchecked because there is no DNA. The CDR3 length is 16 residues. Germline CDR1 and CDR2: DFQATT and SNEGSKA (reference sequence). The CDR3 spells CSAVTVGEQGNSPLHF.

This chain joins TRBV5-6 and TRBJ2-7; the TCRdb D gene call, TRBD2, has no DNA to confirm it. This CDR3 has 15 amino acids. Germline V lookup: CDR1 SGHDT, CDR2 YYEEEE. The CDR3 loop reads CASSLWARWSDEQYF.

This chain links TRBV20-1 with TRBJ1-6. The CDR3 runs to 14 residues. Germline assignment: CDR1 DFQATT and CDR2 SNEGSKA (reference sequence). Here the CDR3 reads CSASLSSYNSPLHF.

The chain links TRBV24-1 to TRBJ2-3; TCRdb gives TRBD1 as the D gene, but with no DNA this cannot be confirmed. This CDR3 spans 15 amino acids. From germline, CDR1 is KGHDR and CDR2 SFDVKD. The chain's CDR3 is CATSDPGPGTDTQYF.

The chain recombines TRBV20-1 with TRBJ1-5; TCRdb lists TRBD1, though no DNA is available to test this call. This CDR3 region has 17 residues. Germline lookup yields CDR1 DFQATT and CDR2 SNEGSKA (reference sequence). The CDR3 sequence is CSARGVTGTGQNQPQHF.

The chain combines TRBV20-1 with TRBJ2-1; without DNA, the TCRdb call of TRBD1 cannot be checked. CDR1 is DFQATT, CDR2 SNEGSKA, per germline (reference sequence). CDR3 length equals 16 residues. Here the CDR3 reads CSARDPPGGSYNEQFF.

CDR3 loop: CASSLGSIGQAPSDTQYF. V is TRBV5-1 and J is TRBJ2-3; checking the TCRdb D call of TRBD1 is not possible without DNA. CDR1 SGHRS and CDR2 YFSETQ come from the germline V gene. The CDR3 has 18 residues.

The rearrangement links TRBV15 to TRBJ2-1; TCRdb's D gene call, TRBD1, goes unchecked for lack of DNA. CDR1 LNHNV and CDR2 YYDKDF come from the germline V gene (reference sequence). The CDR3 is made up of 15 amino acids. CDR3 loop: CATDPGQTFYNEQFF.

The chain has TRBV7-2 and TRBJ2-4; TCRdb gives TRBD1 as the D gene, but with no DNA this cannot be confirmed. This CDR3 is built from 14 residues. CDR1 is SGHTA and CDR2 is FQGNSA in the germline V gene. The CDR3 loop reads CASSSRQGRNIQYF.